One and the same sample provided the 20 T cell receptor beta chains below, sequenced in a study of OX40 agonist ivuxolimab in advanced cancers. The method behind the library was the immunoSEQ multiplex PCR assay. As stored in TCRdb, this immuneACCESS dataset retains in-frame rearrangements with V and J assigned. A fraction of the clones does not appear; measured against another copy, unresolved V genes explain less than half of the discrepancy, and the remainder lacks a known reason. This sample holds around 30,000 clones; 80% to 95% were observed only once. The ten biggest clones cover around 4.2% of the sample. The material was CD4+ or CD8+ T cells sorted from blood, obtained in a trial of the OX40 agonist ivuxolimab. The receptors were sampled from an adult with an advanced solid tumor such as melanoma, head and neck, liver or kidney cancer.

The genes are TRBV6-5 and TRBJ1-5; 11 nucleotides line up with TRBD1. The CDR3 spans 14 residues. Germline lookup yields CDR1 MNHEY and CDR2 SVGAGI. After removal of 3 bases from V and 7 bases from J, the junction contained 2 bases not matched to a gene. CDR3 in DNA: TGTGCCAGCAGTTATGGACAGGGGGCACAGCCCCAGCATTTT. This sequence encodes CASSYGQGAQPQHF.

This rearrangement joins TRBV9 to TRBJ2-2; TRBD2 matches 13 bases. This CDR3 region has 16 residues. The germline gives CDR1 SGDLS, CDR2 YYNGEE. J gave up 5 bases and V 4 bases, and 5 bases lay outside the gene matches. The chain's CDR3 is CASSRLTSGGTGELFF. The CDR3 region has the DNA TGTGCCAGCAGCCGCTTGACTAGCGGGGGGACCGGGGAGCTGTTTTTT.

The V gene is TRBV28, the J gene TRBJ1-4; TRBD1 aligns across 9 bases. Trimming at V came to 8 bases and at J to 1 base, leaving 5 bases not matched to a gene. This CDR3 is built from 15 residues. Looked up from germline, CDR1 is MDHEN and CDR2 is SYDVKM. The chain's CDR3 is CASGTGRRTNEKLFF. The CDR3 region has the DNA TGTGCCAGCGGGACAGGGCGACGAACTAATGAAAAACTGTTTTTT.

V is TRBV6-5 and J is TRBJ2-7, with D perhaps matching TRBD2 (6 bases). Per germline, CDR1 MNHEY and CDR2 SVGAGI. CDR3 size: 13 residues. V was cut by 2 bases and J by 7 bases, with 12 bases left in between. For the CDR3, the DNA is TGTGCCAGCAGTTACACGCAACGGGGGGAGCAGTACTTC. This encodes CASSYTQRGEQYF.

The V call is TRBV6-5, the J call TRBJ2-5, with 7 bases fitting TRBD2. J lost 11 bases, V lost 0 bases, and 12 bases had no gene match. The germline gives CDR1 MNHEY, CDR2 SVGAGI. The CDR3 sequence is 15 residues long. The CDR3 loop reads CASSYSGGGTWEQYF. CDR3 in DNA: TGTGCCAGCAGTTACTCTGGCGGGGGTACTTGGGAGCAGTACTTC.

The chain combines TRBV7-9 with TRBJ2-3, with 7 bases aligning to TRBD1. Trimming took 1 base from V and 4 from J; bases not matched to a gene: 2. CDR3 length: 14 residues. CDR1 SEHNR and CDR2 FQNEAQ come from the germline V gene (reference sequence). CDR3: CASSLGQGADTQYF. The CDR3 DNA sequence: TGTGCCAGCAGCTTAGGACAGGGCGCAGATACGCAGTATTTT.

The chain is built from TRBV7-2 and TRBJ1-1, with D perhaps matching TRBD1 (6 bases). Trimming removed 5 bases at V and 1 base at J, with 8 bases between. CDR1 SGHTA and CDR2 FQGNSA come from the germline V gene. The CDR3 is made up of 13 amino acids. CDR3 nucleotides: TGTGCCAGCAGCCGACAGGAGAACACTGAAGCTTTCTTT. As protein: CASSRQENTEAFF.

This chain uses TRBV6-1 with TRBJ1-1, with D possibly TRBD1 on 6 matching bases. This CDR3 contains 15 residues. Germline V lookup: CDR1 MNHNS, CDR2 SASEGT. The V gene lost 4 bases and the J gene lost 10 bases, with 22 bases spanning the gap. CDR3 coding DNA: TGTGCCAGCAGTGCGTCACAGGGAGAGTTCGTTCGAGCTTTCTTT. Translated: CASSASQGEFVRAFF.

The rearrangement joins TRBV28 to TRBJ1-2; 8 bases match TRBD1. V was clipped by 4 bases and J by 5 bases; unmatched bases: 3. The CDR3 runs to 13 residues. The germline CDR1 and CDR2 sequences are MDHEN and SYDVKM. For the CDR3, the DNA is TGTGCCAGCAGTTCCCAGGGGGCTTATGGCTACACCTTC. It codes for CASSSQGAYGYTF.

J is TRBJ2-5 and V is TRBV19; D gene uncertain. This CDR3 has 12 residues. Trimming stripped 5 bases from V and 2 bases from J, with 6 bases between. Germline V gene lookup returns CDR1 LNHDA and CDR2 SQIVND (reference sequence). The DNA of the CDR3 is TGTGCCAGTAGTGAACAGCAAGAGACCCAGTACTTC. It codes for CASSEQQETQYF.

The V gene is TRBV4-2, the J gene TRBJ2-2, with TRBD2 matching over 9 bases. With 2 bases clipped from V and 3 bases from J, the junction kept 4 bases outside the gene matches. The CDR3 spans 16 residues. The germline V gene encodes CDR1 LGHNA and CDR2 YNFKEQ. The CDR3 loop is CASSQPGLADTGELFF. Written as DNA, the CDR3 is TGTGCCAGCAGCCAACCGGGACTAGCAGACACCGGGGAGCTGTTTTTT.

The genes are TRBV6-1 and TRBJ2-5; no reliable D call. CDR3 length equals 13 residues. V was cut by 9 bases and J by 2 bases, with 13 bases left in between. Germline V gene lookup returns CDR1 MNHNS and CDR2 SASEGT. CDR3 sequence: CARYRRRQETQYF. The CDR3 DNA is TGTGCCAGATACCGACGGAGACAAGAGACCCAGTACTTC.

The chain employs TRBV13 and TRBJ1-1; 7 nucleotides agree with TRBD1. Germline trimming cut 1 base from V and 0 bases from J; bases unmatched to any gene: 5. This CDR3 spans 16 amino acids. Germline CDR1 reads PRHDT; CDR2 reads FYEKMQ (reference sequence). CDR3: CASSLAKTGMNTEAFF. The CDR3 region has the DNA TGTGCCAGCAGCTTAGCTAAGACAGGGATGAACACTGAAGCTTTCTTT.

This sequence joins TRBV12-5 and TRBJ2-3; D perhaps matches TRBD2 (5 bases). This CDR3 comprises 12 residues. Germline V gene data show CDR1 as LGHNT and CDR2 as FRNRAP. Deletions cut 6 bases from V and 4 bases from J, with 8 bases between. CDR3 loop: CASGLRADTQYF. The CDR3 coding sequence is TGTGCTAGTGGGTTGAGGGCAGATACGCAGTATTTT.

The chain has TRBV5-1 and TRBJ1-3, with D possibly being TRBD1 (6 bases). Germline-derived CDR1 and CDR2 are SGHRS and YFSETQ. Trimming shortened V by 3 bases and J by 3 bases, and 16 bases separated the two germline ends. CDR3 length: 16 amino acids. The CDR3 protein is CASSWNQGGGGNTIYF. The CDR3 DNA reads TGCGCCAGCAGCTGGAATCAGGGAGGGGGTGGAAACACCATATATTTT.

The rearrangement joins TRBV7-2 to TRBJ1-6; TRBD1 might be the D (5 bases). The CDR3 has 15 amino acids. With 2 bases removed from V and 9 bases from J, the gap between germline ends came to 14 bases. Germline-derived CDR1 and CDR2 are SGHTA and FQGNSA. Written as DNA, the CDR3 is TGTGCCAGCAGCTTAACAGTTGGGGGAGGTTCACCCCTCCACTTT. Its protein product is CASSLTVGGGSPLHF.

The chain couples TRBV27 to TRBJ2-1; TRBD2 aligns across 7 bases. With 6 bases clipped from V and 0 bases from J, the junction kept 8 bases outside the gene matches. The germline CDR1 and CDR2 sequences are MNHEY and SMNVEV (reference sequence). The length of the CDR3 is 16 residues. CDR3 in amino acids: CASSHRDYYSYNEQFF. The CDR3 nucleotides read TGTGCCAGCAGCCACCGGGACTACTACTCCTACAATGAGCAGTTCTTC.

The chain joins TRBV5-6 to TRBJ2-3, with 7 bases matching TRBD1. This CDR3 spans 16 amino acids. Germline CDR1 is SGHDT and CDR2 is YYEEEE. The ends lost 3 bases at V and 3 bases at J; junction bases unmatched: 10. The CDR3 DNA reads as TGTGCCAGCAGCTGGGGGACAGAATCGGGAACAGATACGCAGTATTTT. Translating it yields CASSWGTESGTDTQYF.

This sequence joins TRBV4-2 and TRBJ1-1, with TRBD1 identical over 10 bases. Germline CDR1 and CDR2: LGHNA and YNFKEQ. The CDR3 contains 13 residues. V was clipped by 1 base and J by 11 bases; unmatched bases: 4. The chain's CDR3 is CASSQVGTGVAFF. The CDR3 nucleotides read TGTGCCAGCAGCCAAGTCGGGACAGGGGTGGCTTTCTTT.

This clone was seen only once. This sequence joins TRBV6-1 and TRBJ1-2; D is unresolved. V was shortened by 5 bases and J by 5 bases, with 9 bases between the two germline ends. Germline assignment: CDR1 MNHNS and CDR2 SASEGT. The CDR3 runs to 12 residues. The CDR3 DNA follows: TGTGCCAGCAGTCCCGGGCCGTATGGCTACACCTTC. Protein: CASSPGPYGYTF.